This passage covers 18 T cell receptor beta chains from one sample sequenced in a study of cytomegalovirus exposure and HLA in healthy donors. PCR used 60 Vbeta primers and 13 Jbeta primers. Libraries were prepared by immunoSEQ multiplex PCR; TCRdb keeps only in-frame clonotypes and omits some of them. The sample consists of more than 110,000 clones, approximately 80% of them appearing once. Sample: PBMCs. All receptors derive from a male donor in good health and CMV-seronegative.

This chain uses TRBV7-2 with TRBJ2-1; the D gene is possibly TRBD2 (8 bases). Between the trimmed V and J ends, which lost 5 bases and 7 bases, there was a span of 24 bases. The CDR3 is 17 amino acids. Per the germline V gene, CDR1 is SGHTA and CDR2 is FQGNSA. CDR3 loop: CASSPQGVGGRINEQFF. CDR3 sequence (DNA): TGTGCCAGCAGCCCCCAGGGGGTGGGCGGGAGGATTAATGAGCAGTTCTTC.

The chain has TRBV5-1 and TRBJ1-2; the match to TRBD1 covers 7 bases. The J segment lost 6 bases and the V segment lost 4 bases, leaving 15 bases of the junction unmatched. Per germline, CDR1 SGHRS and CDR2 YFSETQ. There are 16 residues in the CDR3. CDR3 region: CASSQATLTGSDGYTF. The CDR3, as DNA: TGCGCCAGCAGCCAGGCGACTTTGACAGGGTCGGATGGCTACACCTTC.

This clone was detected a few times. The genes are TRBV27 and TRBJ1-2; D gene unclear. V was pared by 6 bases and J by 8 bases, with 22 bases between. CDR1 and CDR2 from the germline V gene are MNHEY and SMNVEV (reference sequence). The CDR3 covers 15 residues. The CDR3: CASSPVWLQSQGYTF. The CDR3, as DNA: TGTGCCAGCAGCCCGGTTTGGCTTCAATCACAGGGCTACACCTTC.

V gene TRBV29-1 combines with J gene TRBJ2-3; maybe TRBD2 (5 bases). CDR1 is SQVTM, CDR2 ANQGSEA, per germline. The CDR3 runs 13 residues. V lost 5 bases and J lost 3, with 12 bases in between. CDR3 region: CSVSGLGTDTQYF. Here the CDR3 DNA reads TGCAGCGTTTCAGGACTTGGGACAGATACGCAGTATTTT.

This clone was picked up a small number of times. This rearrangement joins TRBV5-8 to TRBJ1-2, with a tentative D call TRBD1 (6 bases). Trimming cost V 9 bases and J 14 bases, with 17 bases left between them. Germline V gene lookup returns CDR1 SGHTS and CDR2 YDEGEE. This CDR3 comprises 10 residues. CDR3 sequence (DNA): TGTGCCACCGAAGGACAGCGTAGGACCTTC. This sequence encodes CATEGQRRTF.

The CDR3 region has the DNA TGTGCCAGCAGTTACTCTCTAGCGGGTAGCACAGATACGCAGTATTTT. Protein: CASSYSLAGSTDTQYF. The V call is TRBV6-5, the J call TRBJ2-3; 8 bases map to TRBD2. With V trimmed by 0 bases and J by 0 bases, 2 bases remained unmatched. The CDR3 sequence is 16 residues long. Germline V lookup: CDR1 MNHEY, CDR2 SVGAGI.

Notes on this clone: Germline and junction disagree at one end, which may indicate a read error. The chain recombines TRBV7-9 with TRBJ2-6, with D tentatively TRBD1 (5 bases). CDR1 and CDR2 (germline): SEHNR, FQNEAQ (reference sequence). The CDR3 covers 13 residues. CDR3 DNA: TGTGCCAGCAGCTTCGCTGGGGCCAACGGCCTGACTTTC. Translation: CASSFAGANGLTF.

The gene calls are TRBV5-1 and TRBJ1-4; D may be TRBD1 (6 bases). V was trimmed by 0 bases and J by 4 bases, leaving 13 bases between them. CDR1 is SGHRS, CDR2 YFSETQ, per germline. This CDR3 comprises 16 residues. The CDR3 region is CASSLGRGALNEKLFF. DNA for the CDR3: TGCGCCAGCAGCTTGGGTCGGGGGGCTCTTAATGAAAAACTGTTTTTT.

The chain uses TRBV15 and TRBJ2-7; 7 bases align to TRBD1. After removal of 1 base from V and 0 bases from J, the junction contained 3 bases not matched to a gene. The length of the CDR3 is 15 residues. The germline CDR1 and CDR2 sequences are LNHNV and YYDKDF (reference sequence). CDR3 sequence (DNA): TGTGCCACCAGCAGAGGAGGGGGCTTCTCCTACGAGCAGTACTTC. Its protein product is CATSRGGGFSYEQYF.

V gene TRBV5-8 combines with J gene TRBJ1-1, with D possibly being TRBD1 (5 bases). Per germline, CDR1 SGHTS and CDR2 YDEGEE. The CDR3 sequence is 14 residues long. V gave up 1 base and J gave up 1 base, with 8 bases separating them. CDR3 DNA: TGTGCCAGCAGCTTGTGGGGCGAGAACACTGAAGCTTTCTTT. It specifies CASSLWGENTEAFF. Together with reference TRBV5-8 and TRBJ1-1, the CDR3 gives the full variable domain: EAGVTQSPTHLIKTRGQQATLRCSPISGHTSVYWYQQALGLGLQFLLWYDEGEERNRGNFPPRFSGRQFPNYSSELNVNALELEDSALYLCASSLWGENTEAFFGQGTRLTVV.

This clone was observed a single time. The CDR3 coding sequence is TGTGCCAGCAGCGTAGGAGAGGGGGCCCCCTACGAGCAGTACTTC. This sequence encodes CASSVGEGAPYEQYF. The genes are TRBV9 and TRBJ2-7, with TRBD1 matching over 7 bases. Trimming took 0 bases from V and 2 from J; bases not matched to a gene: 5. The CDR3 loop spans 15 amino acids. Germline-derived CDR1 and CDR2 are SGDLS and YYNGEE. The whole variable domain, remainder taken from reference TRBV9 and TRBJ2-7, is DSGVTQTPKHLITATGQRVTLRCSPRSGDLSVYWYQQSLDQGLQFLIQYYNGEERAKGNILERFSAQQFPDLHSELNLSSLELGDSALYFCASSVGEGAPYEQYFGPGTRLTVT.

The chain joins TRBV11-2 to TRBJ2-6; 7 nucleotides align to TRBD1. V trimming: 7 bases; J trimming: 2 bases; junction bases outside the gene matches: 5. Germline V lookup: CDR1 SGHAT, CDR2 FQNNGV. The CDR3 sequence is 15 residues long. This chain's CDR3 is CASTLTGAGANVLTF. As DNA, the CDR3 is TGTGCCAGCACCCTAACAGGGGCTGGGGCCAACGTCCTGACTTTC.

The chain employs TRBV4-3 and TRBJ2-3, with 7 nucleotides matching TRBD1. Per germline, CDR1 LGHNA and CDR2 YSLEER. This CDR3 is built from 18 residues. V was clipped by 1 base and J by 4 bases; unmatched bases: 14. The CDR3 sequence is CASSQGPGWTGRSDTQYF. The DNA for the CDR3 is TGCGCCAGCAGCCAAGGCCCGGGGTGGACAGGTCGGTCAGATACGCAGTATTTT.

V usage is TRBV19 and J usage is TRBJ1-1; D gene uncertain. Germline CDR1 LNHDA, CDR2 SQIVND (reference sequence). CDR3 length: 15 amino acids. Between the trimmed V and J ends, which lost 5 bases and 2 bases, there was a span of 15 bases. The CDR3 loop reads CASSGDTPLNTEAFF. The DNA for the CDR3 is TGTGCCAGTAGTGGAGATACACCTTTAAACACTGAAGCTTTCTTT.

This clone was recorded a few times. This chain connects TRBV5-8 to TRBJ2-7; 11 bases map to TRBD2. From germline, CDR1 is SGHTS and CDR2 YDEGEE. The V segment lost 3 bases and the J segment 3 bases; nucleotides outside the gene matches: 8. This CDR3 is built from 16 residues. The CDR3 DNA reads TGTGCCAGCAGCTCCTCTAGCGGGGGGAATCTCTACGAGCAGTACTTC. This codes for CASSSSSGGNLYEQYF.

This chain connects TRBV27 to TRBJ1-1; D is unresolved. Germline CDR1 reads MNHEY; CDR2 reads SMNVEV (reference sequence). V dropped 1 base and J dropped 2 bases, with 8 bases sitting between them. There are 14 residues in the CDR3. Here the CDR3 reads CASSLFRGNTEAFF. The DNA for the CDR3 is TGTGCCAGCAGTTTATTCCGGGGAAACACTGAAGCTTTCTTT.

Concerning this clone itself: The junction departs from the called germline gene at one end, perhaps through a read error. The V call is TRBV7-9, the J call TRBJ2-5; 7 bases fit TRBD2. The CDR3 spans 14 residues. CDR1 SEHNR and CDR2 FQNEAQ come from the germline V gene (reference sequence). CDR3 protein: CSSSLWEGKETQYF. The CDR3 nucleotides read TGTTCCAGCAGCTTGTGGGAGGGGAAAGAGACCCAGTACTTC.

This chain links TRBV6-1 with TRBJ2-3, with 7 bases identical to TRBD1. Looked up from germline, CDR1 is MNHNS and CDR2 is SASEGT. The J segment lost 6 bases and the V segment lost 3 bases, leaving 6 bases of the junction unmatched. The CDR3 sequence is 14 residues long. The chain's CDR3 is CASSDRGFYDTQYF. As DNA, the CDR3 is TGTGCCAGCAGTGACAGGGGGTTTTATGATACGCAGTATTTT.